This T cell receptor (beta chain) was documented in a study of immune cell composition in non-small cell lung cancer. Regarding the study as a whole: Squamous carcinomas (about 75%) more often had tumour-associated clones >0.5% than adenocarcinomas (33%).

Assay: immunoSEQ multiplex PCR; the TCRdb copy retains only in-frame clones and omits some. The sample comprises roughly 8,700 clones, around two thirds of which are singletons, and about a quarter rests with the top ten. With respect to this clone: Its target is not known.

J lost 7 bases, V lost 3 bases, and 2 bases had no gene match. The CDR3 runs to 13 residues. Germline CDR1 and CDR2: LNHDA and SQIVND (reference sequence). Normal lung was taken at the farthest possible site, at least 3 cm from tumour. This clonotype was obtained from a human donor with non-small cell lung cancer. What was sequenced was non-adjacent lung tissue. The rearrangement joins TRBV19 to TRBJ2-2, with 7 bases fitting TRBD2. The CDR3 DNA reads as TGTGCCAGTAGTATGCGGGGGTTCGGGGAGCTGTTTTTT. It codes for CASSMRGFGELFF. Full variable domain (rest looked up from reference TRBV19 and TRBJ2-2): DGGITQSPKYLFRKEGQNVTLSCEQNLNHDAMYWYRQDPGQGLRLIYYSQIVNDFQKGDIAEGYSVSREKKESFPLTVTSAQKNPTAFYLCASSMRGFGELFFGEGSRLTVL.